These T cell receptor beta chains were read from a single sample in a study of shared clonotypes between healthy human individuals. TCRdb's copy holds only in-frame clones and misses some; the assay was immunoSEQ multiplex PCR. This table holds about 1 million clones, roughly 70% found once. Sequencing used memory CD4+ T cells sorted from blood. The receptor set was obtained from a man younger than 35 in good health. CDR3s include the opening cysteine and the closing phenylalanine or tryptophan. A D gene is named only where the DNA matches it firmly. Not every row has a clone size; where given, it reads once, few, many or a size class.

j_gene: TRBJ2-5
abundance: NA
v_gene: TRBV7-8
d_gene: NA
CDR3aa: CASSLLGGHQETQYF
CDR3nt: TGTGCCAGCAGCTTATTAGGGGGGCATCAAGAGACCCAGTACTTC

j_gene: TRBJ1-6
abundance: few
v_gene: TRBV2
d_gene: TRBD1
CDR3aa: CASSGQGLGSPLHF
CDR3nt: TGTGCCAGCAGTGGACAGGGGTTAGGGTCACCCCTCCACTTT

j_gene: TRBJ2-3
abundance: few
v_gene: TRBV7-2
d_gene: TRBD2
CDR3aa: CASSLARLAPADTQYF
CDR3nt: TGTGCCAGCAGCTTAGCGCGACTAGCCCCTGCAGATACGCAGTATTTT

j_gene: TRBJ2-1
abundance: NA
v_gene: TRBV30
d_gene: NA
CDR3aa: CAWNLLLAEQFF
CDR3nt: TGTGCCTGGAACCTACTCCTAGCGGAGCAGTTCTTC

j_gene: TRBJ2-7
abundance: NA
v_gene: TRBV7-2
d_gene: TRBD1
CDR3aa: CASSRDRGFEQYF
CDR3nt: TGTGCCAGCAGCCGGGACAGGGGTTTCGAGCAGTACTTC

j_gene: TRBJ2-3
abundance: NA
v_gene: TRBV10-3
d_gene: NA
CDR3aa: CAISTLDTQYF
CDR3nt: TGTGCCATCTCCACTTTGGATACGCAGTATTTT

j_gene: TRBJ1-5
abundance: NA
v_gene: TRBV5-1
d_gene: TRBD1
CDR3aa: CASSLGEGGAGNQPQHF
CDR3nt: TGCGCCAGCAGCTTGGGAGAAGGGGGCGCCGGCAATCAGCCCCAGCATTTT

j_gene: TRBJ1-1
abundance: NA
v_gene: TRBV7-2
d_gene: NA
CDR3aa: CASSLERIEAFF
CDR3nt: TGTGCCAGCAGCTTAGAGCGGATTGAAGCTTTCTTT

j_gene: TRBJ1-2
abundance: few
v_gene: TRBV29-1
d_gene: NA
CDR3aa: CSVERTVEGLTF
CDR3nt: TGCAGCGTTGAAAGGACGGTAGAGGGACTCACCTTC

j_gene: TRBJ1-2
abundance: NA
v_gene: TRBV5-8
d_gene: NA
CDR3aa: CASRLQRGYTF
CDR3nt: TGTGCCAGCAGATTACAGCGAGGCTACACCTTC

j_gene: TRBJ2-3
abundance: few
v_gene: TRBV16
d_gene: NA
CDR3aa: CASSQSGGRDTQYF
CDR3nt: TGTGCCAGCAGCCAATCCGGGGGAAGAGATACGCAGTATTTT

j_gene: TRBJ1-2
abundance: NA
v_gene: TRBV5-1
d_gene: TRBD1
CDR3aa: CASSLGQGTNYGYTF
CDR3nt: TGCGCCAGCAGCCTAGGACAGGGGACTAACTATGGCTACACCTTC

j_gene: TRBJ1-2
abundance: NA
v_gene: TRBV27
d_gene: NA
CDR3aa: CASKGGHGSYGYTF
CDR3nt: TGTGCCAGCAAGGGAGGACACGGAAGCTATGGCTACACCTTC

j_gene: TRBJ2-7
abundance: NA
v_gene: TRBV7-9
d_gene: TRBD1
CDR3aa: CASSLGQGGSSDEQYF
CDR3nt: TGTGCCAGCAGCTTAGGACAGGGGGGGTCCTCCGACGAGCAGTACTTC

j_gene: TRBJ1-5
abundance: NA
v_gene: TRBV10-3
d_gene: NA
CDR3aa: CAISDLDSGQPQHF
CDR3nt: TGTGCCATCAGTGACCTTGACAGCGGTCAGCCCCAGCATTTT

j_gene: TRBJ2-7
abundance: NA
v_gene: TRBV6-4
d_gene: TRBD2
CDR3aa: CASSDSLPRLAGGAEQYF
CDR3nt: TGTGCCAGCAGTGACTCACTCCCCCGGCTAGCGGGAGGAGCCGAGCAGTACTTC

j_gene: TRBJ2-4
abundance: many
v_gene: TRBV30
d_gene: TRBD2
CDR3aa: CAWSLGRDIQYF
CDR3nt: TGTGCCTGGAGTCTAGGGAGGGACATTCAGTACTTC

j_gene: TRBJ1-1
abundance: NA
v_gene: TRBV4-1
d_gene: NA
CDR3aa: CASSQAGFMNTEAFF
CDR3nt: TGCGCCAGCAGCCAAGCAGGGTTCATGAACACTGAAGCTTTCTTT

j_gene: TRBJ2-7
abundance: few
v_gene: TRBV6-4
d_gene: NA
CDR3aa: CASRGVGQGHYEQYF
CDR3nt: TGTGCCAGCAGGGGGGTGGGGCAGGGCCACTACGAGCAGTACTTC

j_gene: TRBJ2-3
abundance: NA
v_gene: TRBV5-1
d_gene: NA
CDR3aa: CASNPGPNTDTQYF
CDR3nt: TGCGCCAGCAATCCGGGCCCAAACACAGATACGCAGTATTTT

j_gene: TRBJ2-5
abundance: NA
v_gene: TRBV19
d_gene: NA
CDR3aa: CASSISNQETQYF
CDR3nt: TGTGCCAGTAGTATCTCTAACCAAGAGACCCAGTACTTC

j_gene: TRBJ1-4
abundance: NA
v_gene: TRBV4-1
d_gene: NA
CDR3aa: CASSQVQNEKLFF
CDR3nt: TGCGCCAGCAGCCAAGTACAGAATGAAAAACTGTTTTTT

j_gene: TRBJ2-3
abundance: once
v_gene: TRBV7-8
d_gene: NA
CDR3aa: CASSLDTQYF
CDR3nt: TGTGCCAGCAGCTTGGATACGCAGTATTTT

j_gene: TRBJ1-2
abundance: NA
v_gene: TRBV7-2
d_gene: NA
CDR3aa: CASSLAPGTRRSSNYGYTF
CDR3nt: TGTGCCAGCAGCTTAGCGCCCGGGACCCGGAGGAGTTCTAACTATGGCTACACCTTC

j_gene: TRBJ2-1
abundance: NA
v_gene: TRBV5-1
d_gene: NA
CDR3aa: CASSSGELVHEQFF
CDR3nt: TGCGCCAGCAGCTCGGGGGAACTAGTCCATGAGCAGTTCTTC

j_gene: TRBJ2-1
abundance: NA
v_gene: TRBV18
d_gene: TRBD2
CDR3aa: CASSPPNGGRAGNEQFF
CDR3nt: TGTGCCAGCTCACCACCGAATGGCGGGAGGGCTGGAAATGAGCAGTTCTTC

j_gene: TRBJ1-2
abundance: NA
v_gene: TRBV6-5
d_gene: NA
CDR3aa: CASSYREVTF
CDR3nt: TGTGCCAGCAGTTATCGGGAGGTCACCTTC

j_gene: TRBJ1-3
abundance: once
v_gene: TRBV9
d_gene: NA
CDR3aa: CASSVYEGNTIYF
CDR3nt: TGTGCCAGCAGCGTATACGAGGGAAACACCATATATTTT

j_gene: TRBJ2-1
abundance: few
v_gene: TRBV5-1
d_gene: TRBD2
CDR3aa: CASSATSGRAYNEQFF
CDR3nt: TGCGCCAGCAGCGCCACTAGCGGGAGGGCCTACAATGAGCAGTTCTTC

j_gene: TRBJ1-4
abundance: NA
v_gene: TRBV19
d_gene: NA
CDR3aa: CASSRRSTNEKLFF
CDR3nt: TGTGCCAGTAGTCGAAGATCAACTAATGAAAAACTGTTTTTT

j_gene: TRBJ1-1
abundance: NA
v_gene: TRBV19
d_gene: NA
CDR3aa: CASSVRGGSEAFF
CDR3nt: TGTGCCAGTAGCGTCAGGGGAGGCTCTGAAGCTTTCTTT

j_gene: TRBJ2-2
abundance: NA
v_gene: TRBV5-1
d_gene: TRBD2
CDR3aa: CASSTRTSANTGELFF
CDR3nt: TGCGCCAGCAGCACTAGGACTAGCGCGAACACCGGGGAGCTGTTTTTT

j_gene: TRBJ2-2
abundance: once
v_gene: TRBV10-2
d_gene: NA
CDR3aa: CASKTGNTGELFF
CDR3nt: TGCGCCAGCAAGACGGGAAACACCGGGGAGCTGTTTTTT

j_gene: TRBJ2-5
abundance: NA
v_gene: TRBV9
d_gene: TRBD1
CDR3aa: CASSVAGTGKETQYF
CDR3nt: TGTGCCAGCAGCGTAGCAGGGACAGGTAAAGAGACCCAGTACTTC

j_gene: TRBJ2-7
abundance: NA
v_gene: TRBV6-1
d_gene: TRBD2
CDR3aa: CASSEFPSGVYEQYF
CDR3nt: TGTGCCAGCAGTGAATTCCCTAGCGGGGTTTACGAGCAGTACTTC

j_gene: TRBJ2-3
abundance: NA
v_gene: TRBV5-6
d_gene: TRBD2
CDR3aa: CASSLGLAASTDTQYF
CDR3nt: TGTGCCAGCAGCTTGGGACTAGCGGCTAGCACAGATACGCAGTATTTT

j_gene: TRBJ1-6
abundance: once
v_gene: TRBV9
d_gene: NA
CDR3aa: CASSPLGVDNSPLHF
CDR3nt: TGTGCCAGCAGCCCCTTGGGGGTTGATAATTCACCCCTCCACTTT

j_gene: TRBJ1-6
abundance: NA
v_gene: TRBV7-9
d_gene: TRBD1
CDR3aa: CASSPTGGNTYNSPLHF
CDR3nt: TGTGCCAGCAGCCCTACAGGGGGCAACACCTATAATTCACCCCTCCACTTT

j_gene: TRBJ1-3
abundance: NA
v_gene: TRBV7-6
d_gene: NA
CDR3aa: CASSTRQENTIYF
CDR3nt: TGTGCCAGCAGCACCCGACAGGAAAACACCATATATTTT

j_gene: TRBJ2-1
abundance: NA
v_gene: TRBV11-2
d_gene: NA
CDR3aa: CASSLGGAHTNNEQFF
CDR3nt: TGTGCCAGCAGCTTAGGGGGGGCGCATACCAACAATGAGCAGTTCTTC

j_gene: TRBJ1-6
abundance: once
v_gene: TRBV6-4
d_gene: NA
CDR3aa: CASSEVRDSPLHF
CDR3nt: TGTGCCAGCAGTGAGGTCAGAGATTCACCCCTCCACTTT

j_gene: TRBJ1-2
abundance: NA
v_gene: TRBV28
d_gene: NA
CDR3aa: CASSLPWGLYGYTF
CDR3nt: TGTGCCAGCAGTTTGCCATGGGGATTATATGGCTACACCTTC

j_gene: TRBJ1-4
abundance: NA
v_gene: TRBV6-1
d_gene: NA
CDR3aa: CASSGTAPSTTNEKLFF
CDR3nt: TGTGCCAGCAGTGGGACAGCCCCCTCAACAACTAATGAAAAACTGTTTTTT

j_gene: TRBJ2-2
abundance: NA
v_gene: TRBV11-3
d_gene: TRBD2
CDR3aa: CASSLGTSLSGELFF
CDR3nt: TGTGCCAGCAGCCTCGGGACTAGTCTTTCCGGGGAGCTGTTTTTT

j_gene: TRBJ1-2
abundance: many
v_gene: TRBV5-1
d_gene: NA
CDR3aa: CASSLGPSGSYGYTF
CDR3nt: TGCGCCAGCAGCCTGGGACCTTCAGGGAGCTATGGCTACACCTTC

j_gene: TRBJ2-3
abundance: NA
v_gene: TRBV5-4
d_gene: NA
CDR3aa: CASFAVGGDTQYF
CDR3nt: TGTGCCAGCTTCGCGGTGGGCGGGGATACGCAGTATTTT

j_gene: TRBJ2-5
abundance: NA
v_gene: TRBV5-6
d_gene: NA
CDR3aa: CASSGEYQETQYF
CDR3nt: TGTGCCAGCAGCGGCGAGTACCAAGAGACCCAGTACTTC

j_gene: TRBJ1-2
abundance: NA
v_gene: TRBV9
d_gene: NA
CDR3aa: CASSVEGAGTREGYTF
CDR3nt: TGTGCCAGCAGCGTAGAAGGGGCAGGGACGAGGGAAGGCTACACCTTC

j_gene: TRBJ1-1
abundance: NA
v_gene: TRBV28
d_gene: NA
CDR3aa: CASPGPGNTEAFF
CDR3nt: TGTGCCAGCCCAGGTCCCGGGAACACTGAAGCTTTCTTT

j_gene: TRBJ2-7
abundance: NA
v_gene: TRBV7-9
d_gene: NA
CDR3aa: CASSPSGAAVGLLEQYF
CDR3nt: TGTGCCAGCAGCCCTAGTGGCGCGGCCGTCGGACTCCTCGAGCAGTACTTC